Below, 28 T cell receptor beta chains from the same sample are listed, as sequenced in a study of blood T cell repertoires in COVID-19. Produced via immunoSEQ multiplex PCR; TCRdb's table is partial and in-frame only. The sample has approximately 150,000 clones; 85% are singletons. Sequencing was done on a sample of peripheral blood. These receptors were obtained from a woman between 50 and 59 years old with COVID-19, enrolled during active disease.

This clone turned up a few times. The chain combines TRBV3-1 (or the pseudogene TRBV3-2) with TRBJ1-2; perhaps TRBD1 as D (6 bases). Germline V gives CDR1 LGHDT, CDR2 YNNKEL (reference sequence). This CDR3 contains 17 residues. V shed 0 bases and J shed 5 bases, with 19 bases lying between them. The CDR3 coding sequence is TGTGCCAGCAGCCAAGAAGCGTCGGGGGGCTTTGGGTATGGCTACACCTTC. It translates to CASSQEASGGFGYGYTF.

The chain carries TRBV5-4 and TRBJ2-1, with 12 bases aligning to TRBD1. The CDR3 consists of 19 residues. Germline V gene data show CDR1 as SGHNT and CDR2 as YYREEE (reference sequence). The junction had 16 bases not matched to a gene; V was cut back by 5 bases and J by 4 bases. CDR3 loop: CASSYSGTGGFDPYNEQFF. The CDR3 DNA is TGTGCCAGCAGTTACTCCGGGACAGGGGGCTTTGACCCATACAATGAGCAGTTCTTC.

The gene calls are TRBV11-1 and TRBJ2-2; 7 nucleotides line up with TRBD1. After removal of 7 bases from V and 0 bases from J, the junction contained 2 bases not matched to a gene. Looked up from germline, CDR1 is SGHAT and CDR2 is FQDESV (reference sequence). CDR3 length equals 14 residues. This chain's CDR3 is CASKGTANTGELFF. The CDR3 DNA reads TGTGCCAGCAAGGGGACAGCGAACACCGGGGAGCTGTTTTTT.

This chain uses TRBV24-1 with TRBJ1-2; 9 bases match TRBD1. This CDR3 has 15 residues. Germline V gene sequence: CDR1 KGHDR, CDR2 SFDVKD. The V and J ends lost 8 bases and 2 bases, in that order; junction bases with no gene match: 8. CDR3 coding DNA: TGTGCCACCAACAGTCCGGGACAGGGCAACTATGGCTACACCTTC. This sequence encodes CATNSPGQGNYGYTF.

The J gene is TRBJ1-2, the V gene TRBV30; TRBD1 aligns across 9 bases. Trimming removed 3 bases from V and 6 bases from J; junction bases left unmatched: 5. CDR3 length equals 13 residues. Germline loops: CDR1 GTSNPN, CDR2 SVGIG (reference sequence). The CDR3 DNA follows: TGTGCCTGGAGCACACAGGGGGCGAATGGCTACACCTTC. Protein sequence: CAWSTQGANGYTF.

The V call is TRBV5-4, the J call TRBJ2-7; possibly TRBD2 for D (6 bases). The CDR3 covers 15 residues. The V end was cut by 2 bases, the J end by 0 bases, with 12 bases between. CDR1 is SGHNT, CDR2 YYREEE, per germline (reference sequence). CDR3 protein: CASSFGGESSYEQYF. CDR3 nucleotide sequence: TGTGCCAGCAGCTTTGGCGGGGAGAGCTCCTACGAGCAGTACTTC.

The chain joins TRBV6-6 to TRBJ2-5, with D unclear. V lost 0 bases and J 0 bases, leaving 5 bases between the germline ends. The CDR3 runs 14 residues. The germline gives CDR1 MNHNY, CDR2 SVGAGI (reference sequence). In DNA, the CDR3 is TGTGCCAGCAGTTACTCGAGGTACCAAGAGACCCAGTACTTC. Protein product: CASSYSRYQETQYF.

This clone was found a few times. As DNA, the CDR3 is TGTGCCAGCAGCCTGGGGCCGGGGGGCGGTCTCACAGATACGCAGTATTTT. Amino acids: CASSLGPGGGLTDTQYF. V usage is TRBV7-2 and J usage is TRBJ2-3; D perhaps matches TRBD2 (7 bases). Trimming shortened V by 5 bases and J by 2 bases, and 20 bases separated the two germline ends. Germline assignment: CDR1 SGHTA and CDR2 FQGNSA. The CDR3 is 17 amino acids.

The chain uses TRBV19 and TRBJ1-2; D is uncertain. The CDR3 has 14 amino acids. The germline V gene encodes CDR1 LNHDA and CDR2 SQIVND (reference sequence). Trimming left V 5 bases short and J 5 bases short, with 15 bases between. The CDR3 here is CASSDAGFEYGYTF. CDR3 DNA sequence: TGTGCCAGTAGTGACGCGGGGTTTGAGTATGGCTACACCTTC.

The chain links TRBV27 to TRBJ2-1; D not resolved. The CDR3 is 11 residues long. Trimming left V 8 bases short and J 10 bases short, with 12 bases between. Germline lookup yields CDR1 MNHEY and CDR2 SMNVEV (reference sequence). CDR3 coding DNA: TGTGCCAGCGGCCGGGTCCTCGAGCAGTTCTTC. Protein: CASGRVLEQFF.

The V and J genes are TRBV2 and TRBJ1-1, with D tentatively TRBD1 (6 bases). The V and J ends lost 8 bases and 7 bases respectively, with 20 bases between them. Germline V gene data show CDR1 as SNHLY and CDR2 as FYNNEI. This CDR3 has 14 amino acids. The chain's CDR3 is CASGTRRTEGEAFF. In nucleotides, the CDR3 is TGTGCCAGCGGCACCCGGAGGACAGAGGGTGAAGCTTTCTTT.

As regards this clone: At one end, the junction sequence differs from germline, possibly due to a read error. This chain links TRBV5-1 with TRBJ1-2, with TRBD1 matching 9 bases. This CDR3 is 15 amino acids long. CDR1 and CDR2 (germline): SGHRS, YFSETQ. The CDR3: CASSLAGTGNFGYTF. CDR3 sequence (DNA): TGCGCCAGCAGCTTGGCCGGGACAGGGAACTTTGGCTACACCTTC.

The genes are TRBV19 and TRBJ2-3; 11 bases are shared with TRBD2. Per the germline V gene, CDR1 is LNHDA and CDR2 is SQIVND (reference sequence). This CDR3 comprises 17 residues. V was clipped by 5 bases and J by 7 bases; unmatched bases: 14. The CDR3 DNA reads as TGTGCCAGTAGTTCGCCCCCCGGGACTAGCGGCACTCATACGCAGTATTTT. Amino acid sequence: CASSSPPGTSGTHTQYF.

This chain links TRBV7-9 with TRBJ2-3; TRBD2 matches 12 bases. The CDR3 consists of 17 residues. Trimming removed 5 bases from V and 6 bases from J; junction bases left unmatched: 12. Looked up from germline, CDR1 is SEHNR and CDR2 is FQNEAQ (reference sequence). As DNA, the CDR3 is TGTGCCAGCAGCCCTCCGGAGACTAGCGGGGGTCGGGATACGCAGTATTTT. Protein sequence: CASSPPETSGGRDTQYF.

The chain couples TRBV2 to TRBJ2-7; 9 bases align to TRBD1. The CDR3 has 14 amino acids. The V segment lost 4 bases and the J segment 5 bases; nucleotides outside the gene matches: 6. In germline, CDR1 is SNHLY, CDR2 FYNNEI. The CDR3: CASSADRGGDEQYF. The CDR3 DNA follows: TGTGCCAGCAGTGCTGACAGGGGGGGAGACGAGCAGTACTTC.

J is TRBJ1-4 and V is TRBV2; D unresolved. The length of the CDR3 is 15 residues. Looked up from germline, CDR1 is SNHLY and CDR2 is FYNNEI. Trimming removed 6 bases at V and 2 bases at J, with 13 bases between. This CDR3 is CASRGTSSTNEKLFF. The CDR3, as DNA: TGTGCCAGCAGGGGTACAAGTAGCACTAATGAAAAACTGTTTTTT.

Remarks on this clone: Other DNA sequences of this sample code for an identical CDR3. The J gene is TRBJ2-2, the V gene TRBV7-3, with D hard to call. Per the germline V gene, CDR1 is SGHTA and CDR2 is FQGTGA. CDR3 size: 11 residues. V was pared by 5 bases and J by 7 bases, with 5 bases between. CDR3 residues: CASSRGGELFF. The DNA of the CDR3 is TGTGCCAGCAGCCGAGGCGGGGAGCTGTTTTTT.

The DNA for the CDR3 is TGCGCCAGCAGCTTGGCGGGACAGGGTTCACCCCTCCACTTT. Encoded protein: CASSLAGQGSPLHF. This chain joins TRBV5-1 and TRBJ1-6, with 9 nucleotides matching TRBD1. This CDR3 is 14 amino acids long. CDR1 is SGHRS, CDR2 YFSETQ, per germline. V lost 0 bases, J lost 9 bases, and 1 base stayed unmatched.

This clone was seen only a few times. The chain uses TRBV2 and TRBJ1-6, with TRBD1 as a possible D gene (5 bases). This CDR3 region has 15 residues. In germline, CDR1 is SNHLY, CDR2 FYNNEI. Trimming took 7 bases from V and 5 from J, leaving 15 bases between them. CDR3 DNA: TGTGCCAGCACGGAGGGGCGCGCTCATAATTCACCCCTCCACTTT. Translating gives CASTEGRAHNSPLHF.

This clone was seen only once. V gene TRBV5-1 combines with J gene TRBJ1-2, with 8 bases fitting TRBD1. V lost 0 bases to trimming and J lost 1 base; unmatched junction nucleotides: 5. CDR1 is SGHRS and CDR2 is YFSETQ in the germline V gene. The CDR3 is 16 residues long. CDR3 bases: TGCGCCAGCAGCTTGGGAAGGGGACAGGTTAACTATGGCTACACCTTC. Its translation: CASSLGRGQVNYGYTF.

This rearrangement joins TRBV6-5 to TRBJ2-7; 7 bases are a match to TRBD1. The junction had 6 bases not matched to a gene; V was cut back by 5 bases and J by 2 bases. Germline CDR1 reads MNHEY; CDR2 reads SVGAGI. The CDR3 is 14 residues long. CDR3 bases: TGTGCCAGCAGTCCGGACAGGCTAACCTACGAGCAGTACTTC. This sequence encodes CASSPDRLTYEQYF.

V and J are TRBV6-5 and TRBJ1-5, with D uncertain. Trimming took off 8 bases at V and 0 bases at J, with 5 bases between the two ends. The CDR3 is 12 residues long. Germline V lookup: CDR1 MNHEY, CDR2 SVGAGI. The CDR3 region has the DNA TGTGCCAGCTGCGATAGCAATCAGCCCCAGCATTTT. Amino acid sequence: CASCDSNQPQHF.

The rearrangement uses TRBV6-2 or TRBV6-3 and TRBJ1-1; TRBD1 matches 7 bases. Germline V CDR1 and CDR2: MNHEY, SVGEGT. The CDR3 is 17 residues long. Unmatched junction bases numbered 17, after V lost 7 bases and J lost 3 bases. The CDR3 coding sequence is TGTGCCAGCACCCCCTATATACAGGGGTGGTACGACACTGAAGCTTTCTTT. It specifies CASTPYIQGWYDTEAFF.

The rearrangement uses TRBV19 and TRBJ2-2; maybe TRBD2 (7 bases). Deletions cut 3 bases from V and 3 bases from J, with 14 bases between. CDR1 and CDR2 (germline): LNHDA, SQIVND (reference sequence). The CDR3 loop spans 16 amino acids. CDR3 bases: TGTGCCAGTAGTATTATGGGGGGGCGGGACACCGGGGAGCTGTTTTTT. Protein product: CASSIMGGRDTGELFF. The variable domain in full, with the rest retrieved from reference TRBV19 and TRBJ2-2, is DGGITQSPKYLFRKEGQNVTLSCEQNLNHDAMYWYRQDPGQGLRLIYYSQIVNDFQKGDIAEGYSVSREKKESFPLTVTSAQKNPTAFYLCASSIMGGRDTGELFFGEGSRLTVL.

J is TRBJ2-1 and V is TRBV5-1, with 7 bases identical to TRBD1. The length of the CDR3 is 16 residues. V was pared by 4 bases and J by 0 bases, with 7 bases of the junction left unmatched. The germline V gene has CDR1 SGHRS and CDR2 YFSETQ. The CDR3 spells CASSPGQSSSYNEQFF. In DNA, the CDR3 is TGCGCCAGCAGCCCGGGACAGTCGAGCTCCTACAATGAGCAGTTCTTC.

The chain has TRBV7-2 and TRBJ2-7, with TRBD2 matching over 8 bases. Germline V gene sequence: CDR1 SGHTA, CDR2 FQGNSA. The CDR3 length is 15 residues. V dropped 5 bases and J dropped 6; count of bases not matched to a gene: 12. CDR3 in DNA: TGTGCCAGCAGCCCTTCCGGGACTAGTTCGTCCGAGCAGTACTTC. This gives the protein CASSPSGTSSSEQYF.

This sequence joins TRBV20-1 and TRBJ2-7; 10 bases are a match to TRBD2. The CDR3 has 17 residues. The J segment lost 0 bases and the V segment lost 3 bases, leaving 11 bases of the junction unmatched. Germline-derived CDR1 and CDR2 are DFQATT and SNEGSKA (reference sequence). This CDR3 is CSASRSGGAPSSYEQYF. DNA of the CDR3: TGCAGTGCTAGTCGGAGCGGGGGGGCCCCCAGCTCCTACGAGCAGTACTTC.

The rearrangement links TRBV2 to TRBJ1-2, with 9 positions matching TRBD1. CDR1 and CDR2 (germline): SNHLY, FYNNEI. The CDR3 spans 13 residues. V shed 7 bases and J 4 bases; nucleotides not matched to a gene: 4. CDR3 amino acids: CASKQTGGYGYTF. The CDR3, as DNA: TGTGCCAGCAAACAGACAGGGGGCTATGGCTACACCTTC. Full variable domain (rest looked up from reference TRBV2 and TRBJ1-2): EPEVTQTPSHQVTQMGQEVILRCVPISNHLYFYWYRQILGQKVEFLVSFYNNEISEKSEIFDDQFSVERPDGSNFTLKIRSTKLEDSAMYFCASKQTGGYGYTFGSGTRLTVV.